This TCR beta chain came from a study of shared clonotypes between healthy human individuals. Study at large: Researchers assigned three CD4 naive, three CD4 memory, two CD8 naive and one CD8 memory plate to each donor.

A single count supports this clone. Germline CDR1 reads MRHNA; CDR2 reads SNTAGT. The CDR3 spans 15 residues. V shed 3 bases, J shed 4 bases, and the junction held 8 bases outside the gene matches. Deep-level settings were used for running the assay. Evenly divided among several immunoSEQ plates was the genomic DNA of each subset. Repertoires were generated with immunoSEQ multiplex PCR, while TCRdb's copy carries only in-frame clones and drops some. In the table there are over a million clones, around 97% of which are singletons. The sample taken for sequencing was naive CD4+ T cells sorted from blood. Noted subset: CD45RA+ positively selected. This TCR derives from a man aged 25-45 years in good health. This chain uses TRBV6-4 with TRBJ2-5; 7 positions match TRBD2. CDR3 in DNA: TGTGCCAGCAGTGAAGGTAGCGGGCGGCGAGAGACCCAGTACTTC. It is translated as CASSEGSGRRETQYF.